A single sample is the source of the 27 T cell receptor beta chains below, sequenced in a study of OX40 agonist ivuxolimab in advanced cancers. Assay: immunoSEQ multiplex PCR; the TCRdb copy retains only in-frame clones and omits some. The table shows some 97,000 clones, with roughly 90% occurring only once. The source material was CD4+ or CD8+ T cells sorted from blood, sampled in a trial of the OX40 agonist ivuxolimab. These receptors originate from an adult with an advanced solid tumor such as melanoma, head and neck, liver or kidney cancer.

V usage is TRBV9 and J usage is TRBJ1-1; D may be TRBD1 (5 bases). The length of the CDR3 is 14 residues. V lost 1 base to trimming and J lost 5 bases, with 12 bases between them. Germline CDR1 and CDR2: SGDLS and YYNGEE. The DNA of the CDR3 is TGTGCCAGCAGCGTACTCCCAGGGTTGACTGAAGCTTTCTTT. Translating gives CASSVLPGLTEAFF.

This chain links TRBV5-5 with TRBJ1-6; 9 bases are shared with TRBD1. CDR3 size: 14 residues. Germline V gene sequence: CDR1 SGHKS, CDR2 YYEKEE (reference sequence). J gave up 9 bases and V 7 bases, and 8 bases lay outside the gene matches. The CDR3 coding sequence is TGTGCCAGCGGGAGGGGGACAGGGATTTCACCCCTCCACTTT. Translating it yields CASGRGTGISPLHF.

The chain carries TRBV7-2 and TRBJ2-1, with TRBD2 matching over 9 bases. CDR3 length: 15 residues. Looked up from germline, CDR1 is SGHTA and CDR2 is FQGNSA. V lost 5 bases, J lost 4 bases, and 6 bases stayed unmatched. In DNA form, the CDR3 reads TGTGCCAGCAGCGAATTAGCGGGAGCTTACAATGAGCAGTTCTTC. Encoded protein: CASSELAGAYNEQFF.

The V and J genes are TRBV18 and TRBJ2-5; D might be TRBD1 (6 bases). Germline V gene sequence: CDR1 KGHSH, CDR2 LQKENI. V was clipped by 4 bases and J by 1 base, with 13 bases between them. The CDR3 loop spans 15 amino acids. CDR3 loop: CASSLPHRAQETQYF. The CDR3 DNA sequence: TGTGCCAGCTCACTACCGCACAGGGCCCAAGAGACCCAGTACTTC.

The chain couples TRBV28 to TRBJ1-2; 9 bases map to TRBD1. CDR3 length: 15 amino acids. V was pared by 6 bases and J by 5 bases, with 10 bases of the junction left unmatched. Germline values: CDR1 MDHEN, CDR2 SYDVKM. The CDR3 DNA reads TGTGCCAGCAGGATACCGACAGGGGGAGTATATGGCTACACCTTC. Translating it yields CASRIPTGGVYGYTF.

The V and J genes are TRBV7-2 and TRBJ2-3, with D perhaps matching TRBD2 (6 bases). Trimming left V 4 bases short and J 1 base short, with 18 bases between. Germline assignment: CDR1 SGHTA and CDR2 FQGNSA. The CDR3 extends over 17 amino acids. The CDR3 region is CASSSRFGGVRTDTQYF. CDR3 coding DNA: TGTGCCAGCAGCTCTAGGTTCGGCGGGGTGCGCACAGATACGCAGTATTTT.

This chain joins TRBV11-1 and TRBJ1-1, with no clear D. The ends were cut back, 5 bases at V and 6 bases at J, with 16 bases in the middle. Germline values: CDR1 SGHAT, CDR2 FQDESV (reference sequence). The CDR3 runs to 14 residues. DNA of the CDR3: TGTGCCAGCAGCCGGATGGGTGCAGCCGCTGAAGCTTTCTTT. Protein product: CASSRMGAAAEAFF.

The chain couples TRBV27 to TRBJ1-1; no clear D. Germline CDR1 is MNHEY and CDR2 is SMNVEV (reference sequence). The CDR3 runs to 12 residues. V lost 5 bases, J lost 10 bases, and 14 bases lay in between. DNA for the CDR3: TGTGCCAGCAGTGTCCCGGGTGCACCAGCTTTCTTT. Its translation: CASSVPGAPAFF.

Notes on this clone: Germline is not matched at one junction end, which may reflect a read error. This chain joins TRBV6-5 and TRBJ1-3; D is undetermined. This CDR3 spans 16 amino acids. Germline V gene lookup returns CDR1 MNHEY and CDR2 SVGAGI. Written as DNA, the CDR3 is TGTGCCAGCAGCTACTACGGACCTTGGGGTGGAAGCACCATATATTTT. Translating gives CASSYYGPWGGSTIYF.

The CDR3 DNA reads TGTGCCAGCAGCCAAAATCTGGGGGGGAACACTGAAGCTTTCTTT. It specifies CASSQNLGGNTEAFF. The chain couples TRBV14 to TRBJ1-1; a possible D gene is TRBD1 (5 bases). Germline-derived CDR1 and CDR2 are SGHDN and FVKESK. The CDR3 runs 15 residues. V was shortened by 2 bases and J by 1 base, with 11 bases between the two germline ends.

V usage is TRBV10-3 and J usage is TRBJ2-1; TRBD2 agrees at 8 bases. The CDR3 length is 15 residues. With V trimmed by 4 bases and J by 2 bases, 4 bases remained unmatched. Germline CDR1 is ENHRY and CDR2 is SYGVKD. CDR3 bases: TGTGCCATCAGTGGGGAGCGGGAGACCTACAATGAGCAGTTCTTC. Translation: CAISGERETYNEQFF.

The chain uses TRBV7-8 and TRBJ2-2; D uncertain. The V gene lost 1 base and the J gene lost 2 bases, with 8 bases spanning the gap. This CDR3 region has 15 residues. Germline V CDR1 and CDR2: SGHVS, FQNEAQ. The CDR3 loop is CASSLVLGNTGELFF. As DNA, the CDR3 is TGTGCCAGCAGCTTAGTTCTCGGAAACACCGGGGAGCTGTTTTTT.

The chain couples TRBV7-2 to TRBJ2-3, with 7 bases identical to TRBD1. The CDR3 length is 15 residues. Germline-derived CDR1 and CDR2 are SGHTA and FQGNSA. With V trimmed by 5 bases and J by 1 base, 6 bases remained unmatched. The CDR3 DNA is TGTGCCAGCAGCGGACGGACAGGCGGCACAGATACGCAGTATTTT. This codes for CASSGRTGGTDTQYF.

The chain combines TRBV7-6 with TRBJ1-6; D is uncertain. CDR3 size: 15 residues. Germline values: CDR1 SGHVS, CDR2 FNYEAQ. Trimming took 1 base from V and 8 from J, leaving 12 bases between them. Here the CDR3 reads CASSLGRGGYSPLHF. The CDR3 DNA is TGTGCCAGCAGCTTAGGAAGAGGAGGGTATTCACCCCTCCACTTT. Complete variable domain (other parts from reference TRBV7-6 and TRBJ1-6): GAGVSQSPRYKVTKRGQDVALRCDPISGHVSLYWYRQALGQGPEFLTYFNYEAQQDKSGLPNDRFSAERPEGSISTLTIQRTEQRDSAMYRCASSLGRGGYSPLHFGNGTRLTVT.

The chain has TRBV5-1 and TRBJ2-1, with 9 positions matching TRBD1. The CDR3 is 18 residues long. Germline loops: CDR1 SGHRS, CDR2 YFSETQ. Unmatched junction bases numbered 10, after V lost 0 bases and J lost 3 bases. The CDR3 region has the DNA TGCGCCAGCAGCTTGGATGGTCGGGGGACAGGGAACTACAATGAGCAGTTCTTC. Protein: CASSLDGRGTGNYNEQFF.

This clone was recorded a few times. The chain recombines TRBV27 with TRBJ1-2, with D perhaps TRBD1 (6 bases). Germline V gene data show CDR1 as MNHEY and CDR2 as SMNVEV (reference sequence). Trimming cost V 7 bases and J 4 bases, with 37 bases left between them. This CDR3 is 21 amino acids long. This CDR3 reads CASMGVHRPGQGLFAAYGYTF. CDR3 coding DNA: TGTGCCAGCATGGGAGTGCATCGACCGGGACAAGGCCTTTTTGCAGCCTATGGCTACACCTTC.

The CDR3 protein is CASSEAHPNSPLHF. The CDR3 nucleotides are TGTGCCAGCAGTGAGGCCCATCCTAATTCACCCCTCCACTTT. The J gene is TRBJ1-6, the V gene TRBV6-1; no clear D. This CDR3 comprises 14 residues. V was pared by 3 bases and J by 6 bases, with 9 bases between. Germline CDR1 MNHNS, CDR2 SASEGT.

V is TRBV7-9 and J is TRBJ1-6, with 7 bases lining up with TRBD1. V was pared by 6 bases and J by 7 bases, with 9 bases of the junction left unmatched. Germline CDR1 SEHNR, CDR2 FQNEAQ (reference sequence). This CDR3 spans 15 amino acids. The CDR3 protein is CASRTNGQVNSPLHF. CDR3 coding DNA: TGTGCCAGCAGAACGAACGGACAGGTGAATTCACCCCTCCACTTT.

The V and J genes are TRBV5-4 and TRBJ2-7; 8 nucleotides match TRBD1. Germline assignment: CDR1 SGHNT and CDR2 YYREEE (reference sequence). The CDR3 loop spans 14 amino acids. J lost 3 bases, V lost 4 bases, and 6 bases had no gene match. In DNA form, the CDR3 reads TGTGCCAGCAGCAGGGGACAGGATTTCTACGAGCAGTACTTC. It translates to CASSRGQDFYEQYF.

The V gene is TRBV5-1, the J gene TRBJ2-1, with TRBD2 matching 15 bases. In germline, CDR1 is SGHRS, CDR2 YFSETQ. V shed 4 bases, J shed 9 bases, and the junction held 8 bases outside the gene matches. The CDR3 sequence is 16 residues long. CDR3 bases: TGCGCCAGCAGCAGAGAACCGGGACTAGCGGGAGGTGAGCAGTTCTTC. This encodes CASSREPGLAGGEQFF.

The CDR3 nucleotides read TGTGCCAGCAGCAAAGTTCCTCAAGGGGATACGCAGTATTTT. It codes for CASSKVPQGDTQYF. J is TRBJ2-3 and V is TRBV21-1. TRBV21-1 is an annotated pseudogene. The CDR3 sequence is 14 residues long.

This chain joins TRBV30 and TRBJ1-1; D call uncertain. With 0 bases removed from V and 2 bases from J, the gap between germline ends came to 7 bases. Germline CDR1 is GTSNPN and CDR2 is SVGIG (reference sequence). CDR3 size: 13 residues. CDR3 nucleotides: TGTGCCTGGAGTGTACGGGGTAACACTGAAGCTTTCTTT. As protein: CAWSVRGNTEAFF.

The genes are TRBV18 and TRBJ2-7, with D tentatively TRBD1 (6 bases). The CDR3 spans 13 residues. Trimming took off 2 bases at V and 5 bases at J, with 10 bases between the two ends. Germline CDR1 reads KGHSH; CDR2 reads LQKENI. CDR3: CASSPAAGDEQYF. As DNA, the CDR3 is TGTGCCAGCTCACCAGCGGCAGGGGACGAGCAGTACTTC.

The chain recombines TRBV18 with TRBJ1-6; 9 positions agree with TRBD1. CDR1 and CDR2 (germline): KGHSH, LQKENI. The CDR3 sequence is 16 residues long. Losses at the gene ends were 5 bases for V and 13 bases for J; bases not matched to a gene: 15. CDR3 protein: CASSAKTGQGGAPLHF. In DNA, the CDR3 is TGTGCCAGCTCAGCCAAAACGGGACAGGGAGGTGCCCCCCTCCACTTT.

The chain has TRBV7-3 and TRBJ2-3; 8 nucleotides agree with TRBD2. The V gene end was trimmed by 5 bases and the J gene end by 4 bases; junction bases not matched to a gene: 14. The CDR3 extends over 17 amino acids. Germline CDR1 and CDR2: SGHTA and FQGTGA. The CDR3 is CASSPLGFREGSDTQYF. The CDR3 DNA follows: TGTGCCAGCAGCCCACTTGGATTTCGGGAGGGCTCAGATACGCAGTATTTT.

The chain employs TRBV5-1 and TRBJ2-7, with D possibly TRBD1 on 6 matching bases. The length of the CDR3 is 15 residues. The germline gives CDR1 SGHRS, CDR2 YFSETQ. Trimming stripped 0 bases from V and 3 bases from J, with 13 bases between. Here the CDR3 reads CASSLAIAGVYEQYF. The DNA of the CDR3 is TGCGCCAGCAGCTTGGCCATTGCAGGGGTCTACGAGCAGTACTTC.

This chain uses TRBV10-3 with TRBJ1-1, with D possibly being TRBD1 (5 bases). V lost 0 bases and J 8 bases, leaving 10 bases between the germline ends. Germline lookup yields CDR1 ENHRY and CDR2 SYGVKD. CDR3 length: 13 residues. The CDR3, as DNA: TGTGCCATCAGTGAGTCCGCCAAGGGGGAAGCTTTCTTT. It codes for CAISESAKGEAFF.